Below are 5 T cell receptor beta chains sequenced from a single sample in a study of T-cell memory formation after mild COVID-19. TCRdb re-called the 5' RACE reads through MiXCR, storing one row per CDR3 protein. The repertoire includes 350,000 to 550,000 distinct CDR3 sequences, around 17% of them detected once, and under 25% sits in the top ten. The sequenced sample was PBMCs or a T cell subset sorted from them (not recorded which). All receptors come from a man aged 18-30 years who had mild COVID-19 (a few samples of this study predate the infection). Cell type and time point are not known.

This clonotype was detected only a few times. The chain combines TRBV14 with TRBJ2-5; possible D gene TRBD2, 6 bases. Looked up from germline, CDR1 is SGHDN and CDR2 is FVKESK. V lost 2 bases to trimming and J lost 2 bases, with 9 bases between them. This CDR3 is 14 amino acids long. CDR3 region: CASSQRGVQETQYF. The CDR3 nucleotides read TGTGCCAGCAGCCAACGCGGGGTACAAGAGACCCAGTACTTC.

The chain has TRBV6-5 and TRBJ2-1; no clear D gene. V dropped 0 bases and J dropped 5 bases, with 8 bases sitting between them. The CDR3 runs 14 residues. Germline V CDR1 and CDR2: MNHEY, SVGAGI. CDR3 bases: TGTGCCAGCAGTTACTCGAGACATGACAATGAGCAGTTCTTC. Amino acid sequence: CASSYSRHDNEQFF.

This clonotype was recorded only once. V and J are TRBV7-2 and TRBJ1-5; D is unclear. This CDR3 is 13 amino acids long. Trimming removed 3 bases from V and 10 bases from J, with 13 bases in between. The germline V gene has CDR1 SGHTA and CDR2 FQGNSA. The CDR3 DNA follows: TGTGCCAGCAGCTTGACCCTCGCTCGACCCCAGCATTTT. Translating gives CASSLTLARPQHF.

Concerning this clonotype: Given a much more abundant clone one base away, this may be a read error. The CDR3 nucleotides are TGTGCCAGCAGCTTAGCCGGCCAGGTGGGTGAGAACACTGAAGCTTTCTTT. It translates to CASSLAGQVGENTEAFF. This chain connects TRBV7-2 to TRBJ1-1; D uncertain. Germline CDR1 is SGHTA and CDR2 is FQGNSA. This CDR3 is 17 amino acids long. Trimming pared 0 bases from V and 1 base from J, leaving 15 bases between.

This clonotype was seen only a few times. The chain combines TRBV5-1 with TRBJ1-1; no firm D call. CDR3 length equals 13 residues. Trimming cost V 0 bases and J 8 bases, with 11 bases left between them. CDR1 and CDR2 from the germline V gene are SGHRS and YFSETQ. As DNA, the CDR3 is TGCGCCAGCAGCTTGGGTCATTCGGACGAAGCTTTCTTT. As protein: CASSLGHSDEAFF.